Sequencing of this TCR beta chain was carried out in a study of cytomegalovirus exposure and HLA in healthy donors. In the study overall: Sequencing of 180 million or so T cells in an earlier analysis found under 120 million unique TCR beta sequences.

Germline-derived CDR1 and CDR2 are SGHTA and FQGNSA. Unmatched junction bases numbered 4, after V lost 8 bases and J lost 6 bases. This CDR3 comprises 13 residues. As to this clone: Its specificity is not known.

Overall study results and limits: Presence/absence analyses assumed roughly uniform sequencing depth across donors.

The PCR employed 60 Vbeta primers together with 13 Jbeta primers. The assay was immunoSEQ multiplex PCR, and TCRdb's table has in-frame clones only and misses some. The table shows around 120,000 clones, with about 74% occurring only once. J is TRBJ1-6 and V is TRBV7-2; 7 bases map to TRBD1. The source is a woman between 40 and 50 years old in good health and CMV-seropositive. Sequences were obtained from PBMCs. DNA of the CDR3: TGTGCCAGCTCGACAGGGCGTAATTCACCCCTCCACTTT. It encodes CASSTGRNSPLHF.